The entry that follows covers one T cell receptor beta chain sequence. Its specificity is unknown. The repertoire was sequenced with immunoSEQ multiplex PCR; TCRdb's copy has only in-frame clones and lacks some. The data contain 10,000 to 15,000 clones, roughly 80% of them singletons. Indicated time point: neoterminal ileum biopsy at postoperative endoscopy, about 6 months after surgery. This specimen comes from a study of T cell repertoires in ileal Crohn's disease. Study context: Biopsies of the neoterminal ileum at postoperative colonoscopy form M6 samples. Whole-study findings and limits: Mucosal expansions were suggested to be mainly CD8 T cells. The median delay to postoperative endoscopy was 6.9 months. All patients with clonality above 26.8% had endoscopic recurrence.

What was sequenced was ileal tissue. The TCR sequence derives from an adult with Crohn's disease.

The CDR3 DNA sequence: TGTGCCAGCAGCCCGCAGGTGGGGGGTAATTCACCCCTCCACTTT. Its translation is CASSPQVGGNSPLHF. This chain uses TRBV9 with TRBJ1-6; D possibly corresponds to TRBD1 (5 bases). Germline V gene lookup returns CDR1 SGDLS and CDR2 YYNGEE. V was cut by 4 bases and J by 6 bases, with 14 bases left in between. The CDR3 loop spans 15 amino acids.